This TCR beta chain comes out of a study of cytomegalovirus exposure and HLA in healthy donors. General observations from the study: Common viral pathogens were later found to be apparently linked to several of the most significant clusters. Overall, around 160 TCR beta chains were annotated as cytomegalovirus-associated.

This PCR relied on a set of 60 Vbeta primers and 13 Jbeta primers. The method was immunoSEQ multiplex PCR; TCRdb's version includes in-frame clones alone and lacks a portion of them. The sample lists about 140,000 clones; approximately 80% were seen once. CDR3 length: 16 amino acids. The germline CDR1 and CDR2 sequences are LNHDA and SQIVND (reference sequence). J gave up 7 bases and V 7 bases, and 12 bases lay outside the gene matches. About this clone itself: Its antigen is unknown.

The sample was PBMCs. This clonotype was obtained from a man younger than 45 in good health and CMV-seronegative. This chain uses TRBV19 with TRBJ2-1; 11 bases map to TRBD2. CDR3 bases: TGTGCCAGTACCGAATTAGGGGGGACTAGCGGTAATGAGCAGTTCTTC. Its translation is CASTELGGTSGNEQFF.